The 21 T cell receptor beta chains below were found in one sample sequenced in a study of human T cells and chemical hapten exposure. Stated time point: pre-sensitization, week 0. Treatment described: therapeutic diphenylcyclopropenone sensitization with weekly scalp DPC. TCRdb recomputed calls from the RACE reads with MiXCR, one row per CDR3 protein. Here the sample spans under 400,000 distinct CDR3 sequences, roughly 4.6% being singletons. The source was whole blood, collected in connection with sensitization to the hapten diphenylcyclopropenone (DPC). The receptors were sampled from a woman aged 45-65 years with alopecia areata. Some clones in this sample may be carry-over from other donors' samples.

The V and J genes are TRBV7-2 and TRBJ2-3; no definite D call. Germline V CDR1 and CDR2: SGHTA, FQGNSA. V was shortened by 5 bases and J by 4 bases, with 10 bases between the two germline ends. This CDR3 comprises 13 residues. The CDR3 loop reads CASSQSPPDTQYF. CDR3 coding DNA: TGTGCCAGCAGCCAGAGCCCTCCAGATACGCAGTATTTT. Full variable domain (remainder filled in from reference TRBV7-2 and TRBJ2-3): GAGVSQSPSNKVTEKGKDVELRCDPISGHTALYWYRQSLGQGLEFLIYFQGNSAPDKSGLPSDRFSAERTGGSVSTLTIQRTQQEDSAVYLCASSQSPPDTQYFGPGTRLTVL.

About this clonotype itself: This may stem from a read error, because a much larger clone lies one nucleotide away. This chain links TRBV4-1 with TRBJ1-2; D gene unclear. The CDR3 length is 15 residues. Germline V gene data show CDR1 as MGHRA and CDR2 as YSYEKL. This CDR3 reads CASSQDLRTNYRYTF. As DNA, the CDR3 is TGCGCCAGCAGCCAAGATCTGCGCACCAACTATCGCTACACCTTC.

This clonotype was detected many times. This rearrangement joins TRBV20-1 to TRBJ2-7; TRBD2 might be the D (7 bases). The V gene's germline CDR1 is DFQATT and CDR2 SNEGSKA (reference sequence). The germline V and J ends were trimmed by 0 bases and 2 bases, with 11 bases remaining between them. This CDR3 spans 14 amino acids. The CDR3 region is CSARDGGGAYEQYF. CDR3 nucleotide sequence: TGCAGTGCTAGAGATGGAGGGGGGGCCTACGAGCAGTACTTC.

This clonotype was detected only a few times. The chain is built from TRBV12-3 or TRBV12-4 and TRBJ2-3; no firm D call. The CDR3 extends over 14 amino acids. With 4 bases removed from V and 4 bases from J, the gap between germline ends came to 12 bases. CDR3 protein: CASSSGNTPDTQYF. Written as DNA, the CDR3 is TGTGCCAGCAGTTCCGGAAATACCCCAGATACGCAGTATTTT.

The CDR3 here is CSARDRARVNTEAFF. Here the CDR3 DNA reads TGCAGTGCTAGAGATCGTGCTCGGGTAAACACTGAAGCTTTCTTT. The chain carries TRBV20-1 and TRBJ1-1, with D unclear. The length of the CDR3 is 15 residues. V was pared by 0 bases and J by 2 bases, with 13 bases between. CDR1 DFQATT and CDR2 SNEGSKA come from the germline V gene (reference sequence).

Many counts were recorded for this clonotype. An end of the junction differs from the germline gene, which may be a read error. The chain carries TRBV13 and TRBJ2-1; the D call may be TRBD1 or TRBD2 (7 bases each). The CDR3 covers 17 residues. The V gene's germline CDR1 is PRHDT and CDR2 FYEKMQ (reference sequence). DNA for the CDR3: TGCGCGTCCGCAGGGGGGGGTCCCCAGAGCTCCTACAATGAGCAGTTCTTC. Protein product: CASAGGGPQSSYNEQFF.

This clonotype was observed a few times. The genes are TRBV12-3 or TRBV12-4 and TRBJ1-3, with unresolved D. The CDR3 covers 14 residues. The V end was cut by 6 bases, the J end by 4 bases, with 13 bases between. The DNA for the CDR3 is TGTGCCAGCAGCAAACCCAATGACGGAAACACCATATATTTT. Its translation: CASSKPNDGNTIYF.

This clonotype was counted only a few times. The V call is TRBV20-1, the J call TRBJ1-1; weak D call: TRBD1 (6 bases). V dropped 1 base and J dropped 0 bases, with 15 bases sitting between them. The CDR3 runs 16 residues. Germline CDR1 is DFQATT and CDR2 is SNEGSKA (reference sequence). This CDR3 is CSARGRQERMNTEAFF. The CDR3 region has the DNA TGCAGTGCTAGAGGACGACAGGAAAGAATGAACACTGAAGCTTTCTTT.

This clonotype was seen many times. In nucleotides, the CDR3 is TGCGCCAGCACGGGAGGACCGAACTCTGGGGCCAACGTCCTGACTTTC. Amino acid sequence: CASTGGPNSGANVLTF. The chain joins TRBV5-1 to TRBJ2-6; 7 bases match TRBD2. CDR3 size: 16 residues. Germline trimming cut 6 bases from V and 0 bases from J; bases unmatched to any gene: 6. Germline V CDR1 and CDR2: SGHRS, YFSETQ. Full variable domain (rest looked up from reference TRBV5-1 and TRBJ2-6): KAGVTQTPRYLIKTRGQQVTLSCSPISGHRSVSWYQQTPGQGLQFLFEYFSETQRNKGNFPGRFSGRQFSNSRSEMNVSTLELGDSALYLCASTGGPNSGANVLTFGAGSRLTVL.

This chain uses TRBV6-2 or TRBV6-3 with TRBJ2-4; D uncertain. Germline V CDR1 and CDR2: MNHEY, SVGEGT. There are 14 residues in the CDR3. Deletions cut 2 bases from V and 5 bases from J, with 10 bases between. The CDR3 DNA follows: TGTGCCAGCAGTTACACGGGCCGGGAAAACATTCAGTACTTC. It is translated as CASSYTGRENIQYF.

The sample holds many counts of this clonotype. The rearrangement uses TRBV29-1 and TRBJ2-1; D is tentatively TRBD1 or TRBD2 (6 bases each). V gave up 4 bases and J gave up 9 bases, with 16 bases separating them. The germline V gene encodes CDR1 SQVTM and CDR2 ANQGSEA. This CDR3 has 13 amino acids. The CDR3 coding sequence is TGCAGCGTTGGGGGGGCCGTCGTCAGTGAGCAGTTCTTC. Encoded protein: CSVGGAVVSEQFF.

In its sample, this clonotype was seen many times. The chain uses TRBV5-1 and TRBJ1-1, with 7 bases aligning to TRBD1. Germline CDR1 and CDR2: SGHRS and YFSETQ. V gave up 4 bases and J gave up 7 bases; unmatched junction bases: 10. The CDR3 spans 14 residues. Here the CDR3 reads CASSTQGGQLEAFF. Written as DNA, the CDR3 is TGCGCCAGCAGCACCCAAGGGGGACAGCTTGAAGCTTTCTTT.

This clonotype was counted a few times. J is TRBJ2-4 and V is TRBV4-3; no clear D gene. With 0 bases removed from V and 0 bases from J, the gap between germline ends came to 9 bases. The CDR3 has 16 amino acids. CDR1 and CDR2 from the germline V gene are LGHNA and YSLEER. The CDR3 region has the DNA TGCGCCAGCAGCCAAGAATCAGATTTAGCCAAAAACATTCAGTACTTC. Protein product: CASSQESDLAKNIQYF.

In this sample, this clonotype turned up a few times. The CDR3 protein is CASSLWGSPYGYTF. Written as DNA, the CDR3 is TGTGCCAGCAGCTTGTGGGGCAGCCCCTATGGCTACACCTTC. The chain couples TRBV5-5 to TRBJ1-2; possible D gene TRBD1, 5 bases. CDR3 length: 14 residues. The germline V gene encodes CDR1 SGHKS and CDR2 YYEKEE (reference sequence). V gave up 1 base and J gave up 4 bases, with 11 bases separating them.

The chain combines TRBV6-1 with TRBJ1-2, with a possible D match to TRBD1 (5 bases). Germline CDR1 reads MNHNS; CDR2 reads SASEGT. The CDR3 extends over 13 amino acids. Trimming left V 11 bases short and J 4 bases short, with 17 bases between. In nucleotides, the CDR3 is TGTGCCGTACCGGGACTTGCCCCCTATGGCTACACCTTC. As protein: CAVPGLAPYGYTF.

A note on this clonotype: A much larger clone differs by one base, so this may be a read error. DNA of the CDR3: TGTGCCAGCACGCGAAGGATTCCCACTGAAGCTTTCTTT. Protein product: CASTRRIPTEAFF. The rearrangement uses TRBV12-3 or TRBV12-4 and TRBJ1-1; no clear D. The CDR3 contains 13 residues. Trimming left V 7 bases short and J 4 bases short, with 13 bases between.

V gene TRBV29-1 combines with J gene TRBJ1-1; D is undetermined. Per the germline V gene, CDR1 is SQVTM and CDR2 is ANQGSEA. The CDR3 is made up of 14 amino acids. Between the trimmed V and J ends, which lost 4 bases and 0 bases, there was a span of 12 bases. The CDR3 coding sequence is TGCAGCGTTGCCTTATCGGGGTTGAACACTGAAGCTTTCTTT. Amino acids: CSVALSGLNTEAFF.

This clonotype has at least ten counts. The J gene is TRBJ2-1, the V gene TRBV20-1, with 11 bases fitting TRBD2. Germline V CDR1 and CDR2: DFQATT, SNEGSKA (reference sequence). V lost 1 base, J lost 7 bases, and 6 bases stayed unmatched. The CDR3 runs 15 residues. The CDR3 protein is CSARVEGLAVNEQFF. In DNA, the CDR3 is TGCAGTGCTAGAGTAGAGGGACTAGCGGTGAATGAGCAGTTCTTC.

This clonotype was counted ten times or more. The chain recombines TRBV4-1 with TRBJ2-2; no firm D call. This CDR3 spans 16 amino acids. Between the trimmed V and J ends, which lost 4 bases and 3 bases, there was a span of 15 bases. Germline assignment: CDR1 MGHRA and CDR2 YSYEKL. CDR3 region: CASSRSPGGHTGELFF. The DNA for the CDR3 is TGCGCCAGCAGCCGCAGCCCGGGCGGACACACCGGGGAGCTGTTTTTT.

The rearrangement uses TRBV30 and TRBJ1-1, with TRBD1 identical over 10 bases. Germline V lookup: CDR1 GTSNPN, CDR2 SVGIG (reference sequence). This CDR3 comprises 16 residues. The J segment lost 1 base and the V segment lost 3 bases, leaving 8 bases of the junction unmatched. The CDR3 DNA is TGTGCCTGGAGCCTTCGGACAGGGGGGAGGAACACTGAAGCTTTCTTT. This encodes CAWSLRTGGRNTEAFF.

In this sample, this clonotype turned up many times. This chain joins TRBV3-1 and TRBJ1-2, with D perhaps matching TRBD1 (6 bases). The CDR3 extends over 13 amino acids. With 0 bases removed from V and 8 bases from J, the gap between germline ends came to 10 bases. CDR1 and CDR2 (germline): LGHDT, YNNKEL (reference sequence). CDR3 sequence (DNA): TGTGCCAGCAGCCAAGAGCGCGGGGGCGGCTACACCTTC. It specifies CASSQERGGGYTF.